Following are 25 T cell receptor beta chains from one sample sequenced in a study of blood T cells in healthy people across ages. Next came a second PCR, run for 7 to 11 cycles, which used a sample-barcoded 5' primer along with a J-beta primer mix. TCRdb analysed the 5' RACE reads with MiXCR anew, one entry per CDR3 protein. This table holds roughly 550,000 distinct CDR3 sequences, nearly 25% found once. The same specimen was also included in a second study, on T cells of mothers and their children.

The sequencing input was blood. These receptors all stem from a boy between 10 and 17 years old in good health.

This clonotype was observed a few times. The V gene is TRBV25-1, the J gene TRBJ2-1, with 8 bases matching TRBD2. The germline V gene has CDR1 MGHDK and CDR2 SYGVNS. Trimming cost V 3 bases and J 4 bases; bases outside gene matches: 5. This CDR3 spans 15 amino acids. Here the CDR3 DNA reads TGTGCCAGCAGTGACCCTAGCGGGCCTTACAATGAGCAGTTCTTC. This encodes CASSDPSGPYNEQFF.

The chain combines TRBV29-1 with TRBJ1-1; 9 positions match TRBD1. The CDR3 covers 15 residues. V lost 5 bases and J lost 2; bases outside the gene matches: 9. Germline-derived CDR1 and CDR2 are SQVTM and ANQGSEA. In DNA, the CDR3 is TGCAGCGTTTCTAATGAACAGGGGGCCAACACTGAAGCTTTCTTT. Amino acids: CSVSNEQGANTEAFF.

The CDR3, as DNA: TGCAGCGTCACAGGGGGCGCGGAATCCACTGAAGCTTTCTTT. Its protein product is CSVTGGAESTEAFF. V usage is TRBV29-1 and J usage is TRBJ1-1; 9 nucleotides agree with TRBD1. The V segment lost 6 bases and the J segment 4 bases; nucleotides outside the gene matches: 9. Looked up from germline, CDR1 is SQVTM and CDR2 is ANQGSEA. The CDR3 spans 14 residues.

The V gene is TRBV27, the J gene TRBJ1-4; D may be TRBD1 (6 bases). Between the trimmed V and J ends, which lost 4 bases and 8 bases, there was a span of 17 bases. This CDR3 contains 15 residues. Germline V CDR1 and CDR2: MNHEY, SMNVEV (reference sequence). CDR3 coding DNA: TGTGCCAGCAGTTCCTTACAGGGTTATTACGAAAAACTGTTTTTT. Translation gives CASSSLQGYYEKLFF.

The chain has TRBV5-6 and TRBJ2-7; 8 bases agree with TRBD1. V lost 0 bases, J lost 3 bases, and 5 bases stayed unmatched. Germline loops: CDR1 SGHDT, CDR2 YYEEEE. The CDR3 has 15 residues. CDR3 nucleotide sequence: TGTGCCAGCAGCTTGGCTGGGACAGGTTACTACGAGCAGTACTTC. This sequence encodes CASSLAGTGYYEQYF.

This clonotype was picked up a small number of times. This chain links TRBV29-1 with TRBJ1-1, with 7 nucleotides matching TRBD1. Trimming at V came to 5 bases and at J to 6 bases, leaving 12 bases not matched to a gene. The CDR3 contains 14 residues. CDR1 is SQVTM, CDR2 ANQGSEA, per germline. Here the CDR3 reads CSVHRGQTYAEAFF. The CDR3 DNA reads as TGCAGCGTTCACAGGGGTCAAACCTACGCTGAAGCTTTCTTT.

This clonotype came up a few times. The CDR3 DNA is TGCGCCAGCAGCAGAACGACTAGCGGAAACTACGAGCAGTACTTC. Its protein is CASSRTTSGNYEQYF. The chain uses TRBV4-1 and TRBJ2-7; 9 nucleotides agree with TRBD2. The CDR3 sequence is 15 residues long. Unmatched junction bases numbered 8, after V lost 5 bases and J lost 3 bases. Per the germline V gene, CDR1 is MGHRA and CDR2 is YSYEKL.

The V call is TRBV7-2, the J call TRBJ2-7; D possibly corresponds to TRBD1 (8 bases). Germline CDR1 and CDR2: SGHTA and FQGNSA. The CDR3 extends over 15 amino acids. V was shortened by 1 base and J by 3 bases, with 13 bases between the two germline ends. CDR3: CASSLDRGGIYEQYF. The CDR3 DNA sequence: TGTGCCAGCAGCTTAGACAGGGGGGGAATCTACGAGCAGTACTTC. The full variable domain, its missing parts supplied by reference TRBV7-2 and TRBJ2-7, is GAGVSQSPSNKVTEKGKDVELRCDPISGHTALYWYRQSLGQGLEFLIYFQGNSAPDKSGLPSDRFSAERTGGSVSTLTIQRTQQEDSAVYLCASSLDRGGIYEQYFGPGTRLTVT.

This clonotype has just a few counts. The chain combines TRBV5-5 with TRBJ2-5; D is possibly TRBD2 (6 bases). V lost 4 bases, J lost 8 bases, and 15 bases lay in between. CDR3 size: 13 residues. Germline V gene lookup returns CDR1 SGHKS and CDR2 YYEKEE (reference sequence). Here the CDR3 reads CASSRGAESTQYF. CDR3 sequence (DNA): TGTGCCAGCAGCCGCGGGGCTGAGAGTACCCAGTACTTC.

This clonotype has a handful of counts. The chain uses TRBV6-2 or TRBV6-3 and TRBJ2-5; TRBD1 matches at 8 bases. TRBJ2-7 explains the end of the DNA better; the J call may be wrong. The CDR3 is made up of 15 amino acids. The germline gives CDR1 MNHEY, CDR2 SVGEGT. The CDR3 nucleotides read TGTGCCAGCAGTTATACCGGGACAGGAGCCTACGAGCAGTACTTC. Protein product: CASSYTGTGAYEQYF.

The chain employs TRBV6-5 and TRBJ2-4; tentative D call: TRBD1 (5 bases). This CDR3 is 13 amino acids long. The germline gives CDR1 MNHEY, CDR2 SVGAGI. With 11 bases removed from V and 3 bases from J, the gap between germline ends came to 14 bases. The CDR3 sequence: CASGFLDKNIQYF. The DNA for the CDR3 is TGTGCCTCAGGGTTTTTGGACAAAAACATTCAGTACTTC.

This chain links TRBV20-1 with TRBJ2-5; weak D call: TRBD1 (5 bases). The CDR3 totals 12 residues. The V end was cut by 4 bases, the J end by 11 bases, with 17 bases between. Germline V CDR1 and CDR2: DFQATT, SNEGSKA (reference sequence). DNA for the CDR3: TGCAGTGCTATTATTTTTACAGGAGAGCAGTACTTC. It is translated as CSAIIFTGEQYF.

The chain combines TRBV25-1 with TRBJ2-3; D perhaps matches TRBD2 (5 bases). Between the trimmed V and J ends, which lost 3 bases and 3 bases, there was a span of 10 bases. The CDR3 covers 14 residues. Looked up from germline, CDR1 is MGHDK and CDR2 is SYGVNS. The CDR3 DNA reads TGTGCCAGCAGTGAGACGGGAAGGACAGATACGCAGTATTTT. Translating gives CASSETGRTDTQYF.

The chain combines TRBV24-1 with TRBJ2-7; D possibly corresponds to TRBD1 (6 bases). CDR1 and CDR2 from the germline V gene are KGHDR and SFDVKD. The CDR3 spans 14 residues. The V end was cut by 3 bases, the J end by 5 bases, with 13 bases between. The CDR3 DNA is TGTGCCACCAGTGATCCTACAGGGTTCAACGAGCAGTACTTC. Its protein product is CATSDPTGFNEQYF.

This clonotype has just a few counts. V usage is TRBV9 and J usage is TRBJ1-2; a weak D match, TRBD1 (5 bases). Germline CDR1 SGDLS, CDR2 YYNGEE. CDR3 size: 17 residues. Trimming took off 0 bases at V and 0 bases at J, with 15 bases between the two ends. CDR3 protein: CASSVDQGAGTNYGYTF. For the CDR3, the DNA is TGTGCCAGCAGCGTAGATCAAGGGGCAGGGACTAACTATGGCTACACCTTC.

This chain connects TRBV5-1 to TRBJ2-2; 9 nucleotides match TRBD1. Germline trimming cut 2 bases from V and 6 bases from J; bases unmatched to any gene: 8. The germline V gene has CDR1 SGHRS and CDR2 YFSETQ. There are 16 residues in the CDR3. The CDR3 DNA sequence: TGCGCCAGCAGCTTCCCGCCGGGACAGGGCCCCGGGGAGCTGTTTTTT. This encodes CASSFPPGQGPGELFF. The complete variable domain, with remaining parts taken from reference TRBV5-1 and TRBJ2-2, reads KAGVTQTPRYLIKTRGQQVTLSCSPISGHRSVSWYQQTPGQGLQFLFEYFSETQRNKGNFPGRFSGRQFSNSRSEMNVSTLELGDSALYLCASSFPPGQGPGELFFGEGSRLTVL.

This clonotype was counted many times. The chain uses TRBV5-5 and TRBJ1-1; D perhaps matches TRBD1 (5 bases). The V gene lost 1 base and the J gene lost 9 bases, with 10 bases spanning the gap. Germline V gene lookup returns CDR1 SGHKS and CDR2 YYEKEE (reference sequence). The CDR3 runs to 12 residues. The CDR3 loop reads CASSLWAGQAFF. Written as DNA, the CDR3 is TGTGCCAGCAGCTTGTGGGCAGGGCAAGCTTTCTTT.

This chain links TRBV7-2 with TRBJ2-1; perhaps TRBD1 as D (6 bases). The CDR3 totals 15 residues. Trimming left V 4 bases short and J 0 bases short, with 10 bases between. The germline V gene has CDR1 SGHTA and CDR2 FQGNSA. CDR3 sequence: CASSYRESSYNEQFF. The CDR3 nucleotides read TGTGCCAGCAGCTACAGGGAGAGCTCCTACAATGAGCAGTTCTTC.

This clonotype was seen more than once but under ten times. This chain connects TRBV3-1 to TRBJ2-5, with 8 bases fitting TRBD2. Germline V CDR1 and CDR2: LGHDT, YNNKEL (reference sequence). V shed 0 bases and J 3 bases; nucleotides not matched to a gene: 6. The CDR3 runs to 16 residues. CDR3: CASSQEAGGTKETQYF. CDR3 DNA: TGTGCCAGCAGCCAAGAGGCGGGGGGCACAAAAGAGACCCAGTACTTC.

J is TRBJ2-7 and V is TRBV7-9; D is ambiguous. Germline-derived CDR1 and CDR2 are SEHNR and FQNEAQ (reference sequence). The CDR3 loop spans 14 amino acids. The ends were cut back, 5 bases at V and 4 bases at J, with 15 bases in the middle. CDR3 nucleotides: TGTGCCAGCAGCCGCGAGGCAAATTGGTACGAGCAGTACTTC. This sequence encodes CASSREANWYEQYF.

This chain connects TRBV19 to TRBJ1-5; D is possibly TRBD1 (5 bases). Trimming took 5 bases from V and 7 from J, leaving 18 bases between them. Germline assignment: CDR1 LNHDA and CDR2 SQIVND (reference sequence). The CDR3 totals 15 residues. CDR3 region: CASSVKTAGRQPQHF. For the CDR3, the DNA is TGTGCCAGTAGTGTAAAGACAGCTGGACGGCAGCCCCAGCATTTT.

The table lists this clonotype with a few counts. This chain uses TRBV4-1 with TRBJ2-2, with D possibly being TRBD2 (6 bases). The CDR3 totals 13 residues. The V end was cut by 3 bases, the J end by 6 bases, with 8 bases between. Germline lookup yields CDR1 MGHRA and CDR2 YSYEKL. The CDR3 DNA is TGCGCCAGCAGCCACGGAGGGGCCGGGGAGCTGTTTTTT. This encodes CASSHGGAGELFF.

CDR3 in amino acids: CASSKAPGRGSPNQPQHF. In nucleotides, the CDR3 is TGTGCCAGCAGCAAAGCGCCAGGACGGGGTTCCCCAAATCAGCCCCAGCATTTT. The gene calls are TRBV21-1 and TRBJ1-5; TRBD1, as called in the table, went unchecked against the DNA. TRBV21-1 is tagged as a pseudogene. CDR3 length equals 18 residues.

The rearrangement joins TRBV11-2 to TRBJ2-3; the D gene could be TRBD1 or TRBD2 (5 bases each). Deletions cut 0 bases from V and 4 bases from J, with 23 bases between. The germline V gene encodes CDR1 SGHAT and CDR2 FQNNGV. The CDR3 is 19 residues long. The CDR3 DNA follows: TGTGCCAGCAGCTTAGAAGGGACCCAATCCCCCCGGGGCCCAGATACGCAGTATTTT. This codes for CASSLEGTQSPRGPDTQYF.

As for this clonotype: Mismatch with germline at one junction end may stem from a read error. CDR3 loop: CTSSPLDRGSTEAFF. The CDR3 nucleotides are TGTACCAGCAGCCCCCTCGACCGGGGCAGCACTGAAGCTTTCTTT. The genes are TRBV27 and TRBJ1-1, with a possible D match to TRBD1 (5 bases). From germline, CDR1 is MNHEY and CDR2 SMNVEV (reference sequence). The CDR3 is made up of 15 amino acids.